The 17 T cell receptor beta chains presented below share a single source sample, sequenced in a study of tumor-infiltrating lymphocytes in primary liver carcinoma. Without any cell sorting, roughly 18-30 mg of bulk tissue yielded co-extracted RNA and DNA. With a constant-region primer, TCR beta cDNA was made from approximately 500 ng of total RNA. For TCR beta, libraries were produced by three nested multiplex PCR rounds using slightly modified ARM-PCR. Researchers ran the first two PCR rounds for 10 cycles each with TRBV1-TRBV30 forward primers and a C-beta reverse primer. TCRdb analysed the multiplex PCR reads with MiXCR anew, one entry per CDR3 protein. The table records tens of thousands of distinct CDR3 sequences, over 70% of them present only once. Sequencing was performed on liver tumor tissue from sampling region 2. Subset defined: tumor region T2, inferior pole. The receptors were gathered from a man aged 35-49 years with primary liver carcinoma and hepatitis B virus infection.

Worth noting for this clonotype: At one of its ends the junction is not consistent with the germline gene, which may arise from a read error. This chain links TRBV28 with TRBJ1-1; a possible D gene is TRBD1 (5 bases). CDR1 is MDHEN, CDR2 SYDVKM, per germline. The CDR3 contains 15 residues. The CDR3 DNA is TGTGCCAGTAGCCCACGCCAGGGAAGGGTCACTGAAGCTATCTTT. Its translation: CASSPRQGRVTEAIF.

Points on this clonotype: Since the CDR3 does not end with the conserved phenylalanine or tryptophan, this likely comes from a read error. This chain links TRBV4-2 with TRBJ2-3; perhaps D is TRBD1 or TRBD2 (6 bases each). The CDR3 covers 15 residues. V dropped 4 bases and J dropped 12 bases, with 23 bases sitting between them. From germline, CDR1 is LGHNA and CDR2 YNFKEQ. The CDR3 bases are TGTGCCAGCAGCCTTGAGGGGGGAGGAGGAGATCCACAGTATTAT. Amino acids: CASSLEGGGGDPQYY.

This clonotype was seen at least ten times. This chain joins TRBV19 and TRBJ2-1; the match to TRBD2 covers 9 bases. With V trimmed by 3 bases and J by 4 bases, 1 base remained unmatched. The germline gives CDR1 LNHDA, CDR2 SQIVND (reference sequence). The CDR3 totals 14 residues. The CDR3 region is CASSMLAGYNEQFF. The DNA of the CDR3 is TGTGCCAGTAGTATGCTAGCGGGGTACAATGAGCAGTTCTTC.

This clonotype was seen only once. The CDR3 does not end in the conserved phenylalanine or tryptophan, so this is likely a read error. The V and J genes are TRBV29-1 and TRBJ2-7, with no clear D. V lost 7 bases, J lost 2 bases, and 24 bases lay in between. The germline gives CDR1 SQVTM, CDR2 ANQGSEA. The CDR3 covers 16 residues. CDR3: CSAVTSRTGTPYEQYS. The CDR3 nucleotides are TGCAGCGCCGTGACATCTAGGACCGGCACTCCCTACGAGCAGTACTCC.

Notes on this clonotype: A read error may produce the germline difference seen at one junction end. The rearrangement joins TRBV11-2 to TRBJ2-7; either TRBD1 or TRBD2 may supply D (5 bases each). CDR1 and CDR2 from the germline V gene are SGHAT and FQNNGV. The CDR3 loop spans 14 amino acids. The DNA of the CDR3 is TGTGTCAGCGGCTCTAACAGGAACTCCTGCGAGCAGTACTTC. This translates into CVSGSNRNSCEQYF.

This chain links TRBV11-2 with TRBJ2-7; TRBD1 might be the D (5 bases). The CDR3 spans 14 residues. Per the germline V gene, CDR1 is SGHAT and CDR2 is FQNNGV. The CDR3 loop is CVNSSNRSSYEQYF. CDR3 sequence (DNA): TGTGTCAACAGCTCTAACAGGAGCTCCTACGAGCAGTACTTC.

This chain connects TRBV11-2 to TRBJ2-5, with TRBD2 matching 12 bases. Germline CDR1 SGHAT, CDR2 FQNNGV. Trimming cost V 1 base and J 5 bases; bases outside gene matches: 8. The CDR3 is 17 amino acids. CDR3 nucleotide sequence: TGTGCCAGCAGCTTAGGGCTGCCTAGCGGGAGGGGTGAGACCCAGTACTTC. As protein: CASSLGLPSGRGETQYF. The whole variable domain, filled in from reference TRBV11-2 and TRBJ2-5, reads EAGVAQSPRYKIIEKRQSVAFWCNPISGHATLYWYQQILGQGPKLLIQFQNNGVVDDSQLPKDRFSAERLKGVDSTLKIQPAKLEDSAVYLCASSLGLPSGRGETQYFGPGTRLLVL.

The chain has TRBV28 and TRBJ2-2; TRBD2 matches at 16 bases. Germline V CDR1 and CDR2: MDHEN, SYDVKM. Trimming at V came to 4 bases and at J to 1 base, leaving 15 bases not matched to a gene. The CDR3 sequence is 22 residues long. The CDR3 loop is CASSSTHRQGTSGRGNTGELFF. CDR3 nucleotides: TGTGCCAGCAGTTCTACACACCGACAGGGGACTAGCGGGAGGGGGAACACCGGGGAGCTGTTTTTT.

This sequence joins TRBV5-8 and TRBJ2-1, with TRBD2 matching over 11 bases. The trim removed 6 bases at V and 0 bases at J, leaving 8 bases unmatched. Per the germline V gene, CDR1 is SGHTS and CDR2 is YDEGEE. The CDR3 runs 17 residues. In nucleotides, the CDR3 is TGTGCCAGCAACCCACTGGGACTAGCGGCCTCCTACAATGAGCAGTTCTTC. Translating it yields CASNPLGLAASYNEQFF.

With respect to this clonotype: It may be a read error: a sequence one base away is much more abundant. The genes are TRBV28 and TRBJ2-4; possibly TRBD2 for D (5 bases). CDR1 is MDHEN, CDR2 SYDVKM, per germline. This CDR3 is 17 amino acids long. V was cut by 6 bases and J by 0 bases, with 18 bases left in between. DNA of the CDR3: TGTGCCAGCAGCCGGAGCGACTGTGGACTAGCCAAAAACATTCAGTACTTC. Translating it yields CASSRSDCGLAKNIQYF. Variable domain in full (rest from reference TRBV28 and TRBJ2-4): DVKVTQSSRYLVKRTGEKVFLECVQDMDHENMFWYRQDPGLGLRLIYFSYDVKMKEKGDIPEGYSVSREKKERFSLILESASTNQTSMYLCASSRSDCGLAKNIQYFGAGTRLSVL.

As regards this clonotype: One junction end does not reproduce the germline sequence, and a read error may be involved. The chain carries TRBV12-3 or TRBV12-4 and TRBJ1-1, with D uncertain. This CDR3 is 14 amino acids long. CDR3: CTSSSGRLLTEAFF. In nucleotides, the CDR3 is TGTACCAGCAGTTCGGGTCGGCTCCTCACTGAAGCTTTCTTT.

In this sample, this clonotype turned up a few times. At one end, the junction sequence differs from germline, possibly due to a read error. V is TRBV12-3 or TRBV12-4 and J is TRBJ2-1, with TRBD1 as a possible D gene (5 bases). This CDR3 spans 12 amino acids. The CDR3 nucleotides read TGTGCCAGTACCCTAGGGGTCAATGAGCGGTTCTTC. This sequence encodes CASTLGVNERFF.

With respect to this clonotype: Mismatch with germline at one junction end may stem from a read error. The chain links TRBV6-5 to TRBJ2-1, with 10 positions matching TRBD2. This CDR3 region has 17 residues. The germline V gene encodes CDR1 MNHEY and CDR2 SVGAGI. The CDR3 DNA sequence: TGTGCCAGCGGTTACTCTCTAGCGGGAGAGAGCTACAATGTGCAGTTCTTC. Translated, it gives CASGYSLAGESYNVQFF.

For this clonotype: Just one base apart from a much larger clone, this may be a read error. The CDR3 coding sequence is TGTGCCGGCAGTCCCCCGTCCGGGGCGGTCTCCTACGAGCAGTACTTC. This encodes CAGSPPSGAVSYEQYF. This chain uses TRBV2 with TRBJ2-7; perhaps D is TRBD1 or TRBD2 (5 bases each). The CDR3 contains 16 residues. Germline V CDR1 and CDR2: SNHLY, FYNNEI.

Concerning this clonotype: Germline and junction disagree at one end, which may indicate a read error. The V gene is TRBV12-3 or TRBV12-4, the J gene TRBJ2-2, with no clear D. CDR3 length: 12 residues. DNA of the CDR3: TGTGCTAGCAGTTTGGTCTCCGGGGAGCTGTTTTTT. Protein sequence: CASSLVSGELFF.

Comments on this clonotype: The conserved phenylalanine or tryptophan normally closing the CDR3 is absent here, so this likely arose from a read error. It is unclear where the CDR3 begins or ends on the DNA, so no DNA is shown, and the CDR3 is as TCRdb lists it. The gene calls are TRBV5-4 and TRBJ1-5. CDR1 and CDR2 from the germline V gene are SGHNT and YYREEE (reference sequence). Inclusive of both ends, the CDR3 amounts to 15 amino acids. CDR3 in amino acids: CASSMGGGGNQPRHL.

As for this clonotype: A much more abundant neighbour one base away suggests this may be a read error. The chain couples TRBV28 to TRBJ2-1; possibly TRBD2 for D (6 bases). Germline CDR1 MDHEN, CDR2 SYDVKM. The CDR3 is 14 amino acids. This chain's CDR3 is CSSRAGPPVGEQFF. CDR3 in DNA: TGTTCCAGCAGGGCGGGACCCCCGGTGGGTGAGCAGTTCTTC.